The next 28 T cell receptor beta chains were all read from a single sample in a study of cytomegalovirus exposure and HLA in healthy donors. Both 60 Vbeta primers and 13 Jbeta primers went into the PCR. TCRdb keeps only in-frame clones here, not all; method: immunoSEQ multiplex PCR. This sample has around 200,000 clones; about 80% occur once, and the top ten carry roughly 10%. The sample was PBMCs. The receptors stem from a woman aged 45-59 years in good health and CMV-seropositive.

This chain joins TRBV7-9 and TRBJ1-2; the D gene is possibly TRBD1 (5 bases). The CDR3 covers 14 residues. CDR1 and CDR2 (germline): SEHNR, FQNEAQ (reference sequence). Trimming shortened V by 5 bases and J by 4 bases, and 14 bases separated the two germline ends. The CDR3 loop reads CASSPPGGGYGYTF. CDR3 nucleotides: TGTGCCAGCAGCCCGCCCGGGGGTGGCTATGGCTACACCTTC.

This clone was seen only a few times. The rearrangement uses TRBV7-2 and TRBJ1-6, with 7 bases matching TRBD1. The CDR3 has 16 residues. Germline V gene lookup returns CDR1 SGHTA and CDR2 FQGNSA. Losses at the gene ends were 4 bases for V and 7 bases for J; bases not matched to a gene: 10. CDR3 bases: TGTGCCAGCAGCTCTTCCCCGGGACAGCGAAATTCACCCCTCCACTTT. Translating it yields CASSSSPGQRNSPLHF.

The rearrangement joins TRBV11-2 to TRBJ2-3; D remains unclear. Trimming shortened V by 1 base and J by 9 bases, and 8 bases separated the two germline ends. Germline-derived CDR1 and CDR2 are SGHAT and FQNNGV. The CDR3 contains 12 residues. The CDR3 nucleotides are TGTGCCAGCAGCTTAGGCGTCCCGACGCAGTATTTT. Its translation is CASSLGVPTQYF.

V and J are TRBV7-2 and TRBJ2-7; 7 bases are a match to TRBD2. Trimming cost V 3 bases and J 0 bases; bases outside gene matches: 5. The CDR3 has 15 residues. Germline CDR1 reads SGHTA; CDR2 reads FQGNSA. In DNA form, the CDR3 reads TGTGCCAGCAGCTTTAGCGGGCTGAGCTCCTACGAGCAGTACTTC. Translation: CASSFSGLSSYEQYF.

The chain is built from TRBV29-1 and TRBJ1-4, with a tentative D call TRBD1 (5 bases). Germline lookup yields CDR1 SQVTM and CDR2 ANQGSEA. CDR3 length equals 16 residues. Trimming shortened V by 6 bases and J by 7 bases, and 24 bases separated the two germline ends. In nucleotides, the CDR3 is TGCAGCGTGGGAGAGCGGGGCGGGGTTCGTGGTGAAAAACTGTTTTTT. Translation gives CSVGERGGVRGEKLFF.

The V and J genes are TRBV4-2 and TRBJ2-3; TRBD2 agrees at 9 bases. Trimming took 1 base from V and 0 from J; bases not matched to a gene: 11. CDR3 length equals 19 residues. The germline V gene encodes CDR1 LGHNA and CDR2 YNFKEQ. The CDR3 region is CASSQVDFSGGPSTDTQYF. CDR3 nucleotide sequence: TGTGCCAGCAGCCAAGTGGATTTTAGCGGGGGCCCTAGCACAGATACGCAGTATTTT.

The chain couples TRBV11-3 to TRBJ1-1; no clear D. This CDR3 has 13 residues. Germline V gene lookup returns CDR1 SGHNT and CDR2 YENEEA. The V gene lost 1 base and the J gene lost 1 base, with 4 bases spanning the gap. Here the CDR3 reads CASSLGENTEAFF. CDR3 DNA sequence: TGTGCCAGCAGCTTAGGAGAGAACACTGAAGCTTTCTTT.

The chain employs TRBV6-5 and TRBJ1-1; 7 bases agree with TRBD1. The CDR3 runs to 16 residues. J was trimmed by 3 bases and V by 1 base; bases with no gene match: 8. Germline assignment: CDR1 MNHEY and CDR2 SVGAGI. The CDR3 protein is CASSYLSGQRDTEAFF. Written as DNA, the CDR3 is TGTGCCAGCAGTTACTTATCGGGACAGAGGGACACTGAAGCTTTCTTT.

The rearrangement links TRBV2 to TRBJ2-3; 9 bases map to TRBD2. Germline assignment: CDR1 SNHLY and CDR2 FYNNEI. The CDR3 consists of 13 residues. Trimming took 6 bases from V and 6 from J; bases not matched to a gene: 4. The CDR3 here is CASRASGVDTQYF. Here the CDR3 DNA reads TGTGCCAGCAGGGCTAGCGGGGTGGATACGCAGTATTTT. The variable domain in full, completed from reference TRBV2 and TRBJ2-3, reads EPEVTQTPSHQVTQMGQEVILRCVPISNHLYFYWYRQILGQKVEFLVSFYNNEISEKSEIFDDQFSVERPDGSNFTLKIRSTKLEDSAMYFCASRASGVDTQYFGPGTRLTVL.

The chain has TRBV9 and TRBJ1-2, with TRBD1 as a possible D gene (6 bases). This CDR3 comprises 16 residues. Germline V gives CDR1 SGDLS, CDR2 YYNGEE. The V gene lost 0 bases and the J gene lost 4 bases, with 16 bases spanning the gap. CDR3 loop: CASSVVNARGLYGYTF. In DNA form, the CDR3 reads TGTGCCAGCAGCGTAGTCAACGCCAGGGGTCTCTATGGCTACACCTTC.

The chain carries TRBV30 and TRBJ1-5; weak D call: TRBD1 (6 bases). CDR1 is GTSNPN and CDR2 is SVGIG in the germline V gene (reference sequence). The CDR3 has 16 residues. The germline V and J ends were trimmed by 2 bases and 5 bases, with 19 bases remaining between them. CDR3 nucleotide sequence: TGTGCCTGGAGTTCCAGGACAGTCAGAGCCCATCAGCCCCAGCATTTT. It specifies CAWSSRTVRAHQPQHF.

The count of this clone is one. CDR3 protein: CASSLSKGVNTEAFF. The CDR3 nucleotides are TGTGCCAGCAGCTTAAGTAAGGGGGTAAACACTGAAGCTTTCTTT. This chain uses TRBV7-9 with TRBJ1-1, with D perhaps matching TRBD1 (6 bases). Trimming shortened V by 2 bases and J by 2 bases, and 12 bases separated the two germline ends. Germline V CDR1 and CDR2: SEHNR, FQNEAQ (reference sequence). The CDR3 length is 15 residues. The full variable domain, in which reference TRBV7-9 and TRBJ1-1 provide the parts outside the CDR3, is DTGVSQNPRHKITKRGQNVTFRCDPISEHNRLYWYRQTLGQGPEFLTYFQNEAQLEKSRLLSDRFSAERPKGSFSTLEIQRTEQGDSAMYLCASSLSKGVNTEAFFGQGTRLTVV.

This clone came up a few times. The chain employs TRBV5-4 and TRBJ1-1; unclear D gene. This CDR3 spans 13 amino acids. Germline V gene data show CDR1 as SGHNT and CDR2 as YYREEE (reference sequence). Trimming cost V 0 bases and J 8 bases, with 11 bases left between them. CDR3 loop: CASSLETVREAFF. The DNA of the CDR3 is TGTGCCAGCAGCTTGGAAACGGTACGAGAAGCTTTCTTT.

This clone came up a few times. The rearrangement uses TRBV5-1 and TRBJ1-4, with D possibly being TRBD1 (5 bases). Per germline, CDR1 SGHRS and CDR2 YFSETQ. CDR3 size: 13 residues. V lost 5 bases, J lost 8 bases, and 13 bases lay in between. This CDR3 reads CASREGPPEKLFF. In nucleotides, the CDR3 is TGCGCCAGCAGGGAGGGACCGCCGGAAAAACTGTTTTTT.

The chain employs TRBV9 and TRBJ2-3; TRBD2 aligns across 11 bases. The CDR3 spans 16 residues. Germline trimming cut 1 base from V and 2 bases from J; bases unmatched to any gene: 3. Germline CDR1 is SGDLS and CDR2 is YYNGEE. The CDR3 DNA reads as TGTGCCAGCAGCGTAATAGCGGGGGGGATCACAGATACGCAGTATTTT. This translates into CASSVIAGGITDTQYF.

In this sample, this clone turned up a few times. V usage is TRBV6-1 and J usage is TRBJ1-5, with D possibly matching TRBD1 (5 bases). The CDR3 contains 13 residues. CDR1 and CDR2 (germline): MNHNS, SASEGT. The V end was cut by 3 bases, the J end by 6 bases, with 9 bases between. The CDR3 loop reads CASSEVTAQPQHF. CDR3 DNA sequence: TGTGCCAGCAGTGAGGTGACAGCTCAGCCCCAGCATTTT.

The chain couples TRBV6-1 to TRBJ1-1; a weak D match, TRBD1 (5 bases). There are 14 residues in the CDR3. Germline-derived CDR1 and CDR2 are MNHNS and SASEGT. Trimming stripped 3 bases from V and 1 base from J, with 9 bases between. CDR3 region: CASSEGLWNTEAFF. CDR3 DNA: TGTGCCAGCAGTGAGGGACTTTGGAACACTGAAGCTTTCTTT.

This chain links TRBV7-2 with TRBJ2-7, with 11 bases aligning to TRBD2. The germline CDR1 and CDR2 sequences are SGHTA and FQGNSA. The CDR3 has 15 residues. V gave up 6 bases and J gave up 3 bases; unmatched junction bases: 7. This CDR3 is CASSQGLAEFYEQYF. The CDR3 region has the DNA TGTGCCAGCAGTCAGGGACTAGCGGAGTTCTACGAGCAGTACTTC.

The rearrangement joins TRBV18 to TRBJ2-5; 14 positions agree with TRBD2. The J call may be wrong; the DNA end is better matched by TRBJ2-7. The CDR3 is 17 amino acids. CDR1 KGHSH and CDR2 LQKENI come from the germline V gene. CDR3 bases: TGTGCCAGCTCACCACCACTGGGACTAGCGGGGGCCCACGAGCAGTACTTC. Translation gives CASSPPLGLAGAHEQYF.

The V gene is TRBV19, the J gene TRBJ2-1, with D uncertain. The CDR3 has 15 amino acids. The V end lost 8 bases, the J end lost 0 bases, and 14 bases lay between the germline ends. CDR1 LNHDA and CDR2 SQIVND come from the germline V gene (reference sequence). The CDR3: CASGSYLVSYNEQFF. DNA for the CDR3: TGTGCCAGTGGCAGCTACCTAGTCTCCTACAATGAGCAGTTCTTC.

This rearrangement joins TRBV7-2 to TRBJ2-1; 7 bases fit TRBD1. Germline V lookup: CDR1 SGHTA, CDR2 FQGNSA. The trim removed 0 bases at V and 5 bases at J, leaving 4 bases unmatched. This CDR3 contains 15 residues. The CDR3, as DNA: TGTGCCAGCAGCTTAGCGCAGGGACAGCACAATGAGCAGTTCTTC. This encodes CASSLAQGQHNEQFF. Looking up the rest from reference TRBV7-2 and TRBJ2-1 gives the full variable domain: GAGVSQSPSNKVTEKGKDVELRCDPISGHTALYWYRQSLGQGLEFLIYFQGNSAPDKSGLPSDRFSAERTGGSVSTLTIQRTQQEDSAVYLCASSLAQGQHNEQFFGPGTRLTVL.

There are a few counts of this clone. This chain links TRBV30 with TRBJ1-1, with D perhaps TRBD1 (6 bases). The CDR3 runs to 14 residues. Per the germline V gene, CDR1 is GTSNPN and CDR2 is SVGIG (reference sequence). V lost 4 bases, J lost 6 bases, and 18 bases lay in between. CDR3 nucleotide sequence: TGTGCCTGGACCCGGAACAGGGTAGGTCCTGAAGCTTTCTTT. It specifies CAWTRNRVGPEAFF.

The CDR3 here is CASSQGLAGAGDTQYF. For the CDR3, the DNA is TGCGCCAGCAGTCAAGGACTAGCGGGGGCAGGCGATACGCAGTATTTT. V and J are TRBV10-1 and TRBJ2-3, with 13 bases matching TRBD2. This CDR3 comprises 16 residues. Per the germline V gene, CDR1 is WNHNN and CDR2 is SYGVQD (reference sequence). The V gene end was trimmed by 5 bases and the J gene end by 6 bases; junction bases not matched to a gene: 8.

The gene calls are TRBV6-1 and TRBJ1-4, with 8 bases that match TRBD1. CDR3 size: 15 residues. Germline V gives CDR1 MNHNS, CDR2 SASEGT. Trimming took 4 bases from V and 7 from J; bases not matched to a gene: 8. The CDR3 sequence is CASSVDRGGSEKLFF. In DNA form, the CDR3 reads TGTGCCAGCAGTGTCGACAGGGGCGGAAGTGAAAAACTGTTTTTT.

This clone was detected only once. The chain uses TRBV6-5 and TRBJ1-3, with 7 nucleotides matching TRBD1. Trimming took 5 bases from V and 4 from J; bases not matched to a gene: 5. CDR3 length equals 14 residues. Germline V gene sequence: CDR1 MNHEY, CDR2 SVGAGI. The CDR3 DNA reads TGTGCCAGCAGTCGTACGGGACAGGGAAACACCATATATTTT. Translating gives CASSRTGQGNTIYF.

The genes are TRBV7-8 and TRBJ1-4; TRBD1 aligns across 7 bases. This CDR3 is 17 amino acids long. Germline V gene lookup returns CDR1 SGHVS and CDR2 FQNEAQ. V gave up 0 bases and J gave up 5 bases; unmatched junction bases: 9. The CDR3 region is CASSLALIRGQNEKLFF. CDR3 nucleotide sequence: TGTGCCAGCAGCTTAGCGTTGATTAGGGGGCAGAATGAAAAACTGTTTTTT.

The genes are TRBV29-1 and TRBJ1-5; TRBD1 matches 8 bases. V lost 4 bases and J lost 5; bases outside the gene matches: 1. CDR1 and CDR2 (germline): SQVTM, ANQGSEA. This CDR3 contains 12 residues. CDR3 DNA sequence: TGCAGCGTTGCACAGGGGGATCAGCCCCAGCATTTT. It specifies CSVAQGDQPQHF.

The J gene is TRBJ1-3, the V gene TRBV19; D gene uncertain. V was shortened by 3 bases and J by 8 bases, with 11 bases between the two germline ends. Per the germline V gene, CDR1 is LNHDA and CDR2 is SQIVND (reference sequence). CDR3 size: 13 residues. CDR3 residues: CASSITRADTIYF. CDR3 nucleotides: TGTGCCAGTAGTATCACGAGGGCGGACACCATATATTTT.